These 2 T cell receptor beta chains originate from one sample sequenced in a study of human versus mouse CDR3 diversity and MHC coevolution. Using immunoSEQ multiplex PCR, the repertoire was profiled, and TCRdb retains in-frame clones only, with some absent. The sample records roughly 80,000 clones, 85% to 95% being singletons. The sequenced material came from naive CD4+ T cells from blood. Described subset: CD45RO-negative CD62L-positive naive CD4 T cells. The source is a person aged 30 to 69 in good health.

The J gene is TRBJ2-7, the V gene TRBV27; maybe TRBD2 (6 bases). CDR3 size: 14 residues. Germline V lookup: CDR1 MNHEY, CDR2 SMNVEV (reference sequence). Trimming pared 4 bases from V and 5 bases from J, leaving 15 bases between. The CDR3 region has the DNA TGTGCCAGCAGTTCCGAGGCGGGACGCAACGAGCAGTACTTC. It specifies CASSSEAGRNEQYF.

The J gene is TRBJ2-3, the V gene TRBV5-1; TRBD2 matches 16 bases. The CDR3 is 18 residues long. Germline CDR1 SGHRS, CDR2 YFSETQ. Germline trimming cut 4 bases from V and 0 bases from J; bases unmatched to any gene: 5. The CDR3 spells CASSTGLAGGFSTDTQYF. The CDR3 DNA reads as TGCGCCAGCAGCACGGGACTAGCGGGAGGGTTTAGCACAGATACGCAGTATTTT.